This TCR beta chain came from a study of T cell repertoires in cytomegalovirus infection. Whole-study context: Carrying CMV and the relevant HLA type showed in public TCR beta signatures.

Points from the study as a whole: Totalled public TCR beta family frequency picked out people who carried CMV plus the relevant HLA. HLA-C-restricted CMV clonotypes gave the most frequent clonotype in two of eight donors.

This clonotype was recorded a few times. Its cognate antigen is unknown. TCRdb analysed the reads with MiXCR anew, one entry per CDR3 protein. Here the sample spans 300,000 or so distinct CDR3 sequences, about a quarter being singletons. The germline V gene has CDR1 SGHAT and CDR2 FQNNGV. V was pared by 5 bases and J by 1 base, with 12 bases between. The CDR3 covers 15 residues. The TCR originated in a human donor in good health (CMV status not recorded). Some clones in this sample may be carry-over from other donors' samples. The V call is TRBV11-2, the J call TRBJ1-5; D possibly corresponds to TRBD1 (5 bases). Sample: PBMCs. CDR3 region: CASSPGAGSNQPQHF. In nucleotides, the CDR3 is TGTGCCAGCAGCCCCGGGGCAGGGAGCAATCAGCCCCAGCATTTT.